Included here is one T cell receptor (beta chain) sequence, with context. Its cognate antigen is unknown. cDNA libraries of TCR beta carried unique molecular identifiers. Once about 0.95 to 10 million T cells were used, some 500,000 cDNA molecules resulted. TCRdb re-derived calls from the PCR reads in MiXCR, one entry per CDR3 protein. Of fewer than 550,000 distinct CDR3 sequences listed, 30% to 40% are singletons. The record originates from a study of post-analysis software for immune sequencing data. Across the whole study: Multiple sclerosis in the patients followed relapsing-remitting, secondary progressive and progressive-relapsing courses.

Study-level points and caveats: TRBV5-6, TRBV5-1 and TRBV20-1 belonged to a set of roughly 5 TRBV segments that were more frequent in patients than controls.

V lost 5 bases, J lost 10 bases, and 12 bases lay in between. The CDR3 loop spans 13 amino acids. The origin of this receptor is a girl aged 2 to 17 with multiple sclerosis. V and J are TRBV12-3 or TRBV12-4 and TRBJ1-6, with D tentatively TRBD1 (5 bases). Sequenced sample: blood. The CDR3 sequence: CASSTDRKSPLHF. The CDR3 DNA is TGTGCCAGCAGTACTGACAGAAAGTCACCCCTCCACTTT.